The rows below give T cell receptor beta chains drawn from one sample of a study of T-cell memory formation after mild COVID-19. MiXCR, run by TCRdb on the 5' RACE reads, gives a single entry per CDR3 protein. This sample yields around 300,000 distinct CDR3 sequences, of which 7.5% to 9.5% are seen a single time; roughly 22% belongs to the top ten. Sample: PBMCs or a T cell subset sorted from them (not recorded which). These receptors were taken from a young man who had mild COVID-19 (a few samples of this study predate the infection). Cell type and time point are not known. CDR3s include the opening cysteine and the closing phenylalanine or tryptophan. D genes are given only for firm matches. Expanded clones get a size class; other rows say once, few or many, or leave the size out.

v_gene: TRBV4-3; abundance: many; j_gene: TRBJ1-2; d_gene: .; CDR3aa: CASSQSSAGEAGYTF; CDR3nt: TGCGCCAGCAGCCAATCCTCAGCCGGTGAAGCTGGCTACACCTTC
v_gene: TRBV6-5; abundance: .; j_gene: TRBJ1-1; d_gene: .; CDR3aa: CASISWTPNTEAFF; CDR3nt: TGTGCCAGCATTAGCTGGACCCCCAACACTGAAGCTTTCTTT
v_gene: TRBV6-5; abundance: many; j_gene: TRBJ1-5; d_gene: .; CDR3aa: CASSFRAGGYSNQPQHF; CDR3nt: TGTGCCAGCAGTTTCCGGGCCGGGGGGTATAGCAATCAGCCCCAGCATTTT
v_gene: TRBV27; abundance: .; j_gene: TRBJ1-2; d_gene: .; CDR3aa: CASTGGPFSNYGYTF; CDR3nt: TGTGCCAGCACTGGGGGGCCATTTTCTAACTATGGCTACACCTTC
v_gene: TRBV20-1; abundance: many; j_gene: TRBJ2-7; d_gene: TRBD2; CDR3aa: CSARSGGEDHEQYF; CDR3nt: TGCAGTGCTAGGTCCGGGGGGGAGGATCACGAGCAGTACTTC
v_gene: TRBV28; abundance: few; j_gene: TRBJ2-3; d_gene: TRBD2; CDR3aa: CASSSLAGEAPDTQYF; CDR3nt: TGTGCCAGCAGTTCCTTAGCGGGGGAGGCGCCAGATACGCAGTATTTT
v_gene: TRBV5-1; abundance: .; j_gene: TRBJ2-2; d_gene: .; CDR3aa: CASSIPGTGNTGELFF; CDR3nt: TGCGCCAGCAGCATACCCGGGACTGGTAACACCGGGGAGCTGTTTTTT
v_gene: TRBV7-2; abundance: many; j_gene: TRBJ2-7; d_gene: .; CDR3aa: CASSLARSYSYEQYF; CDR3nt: TGTGCCAGCAGCTTAGCGCGTAGCTACTCCTACGAGCAGTACTTC
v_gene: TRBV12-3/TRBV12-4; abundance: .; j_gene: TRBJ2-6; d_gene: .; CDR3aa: CASRPGDSGANVLTF; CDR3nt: TGTGCCAGCAGACCCGGGGACTCTGGGGCCAACGTCCTGACTTTC
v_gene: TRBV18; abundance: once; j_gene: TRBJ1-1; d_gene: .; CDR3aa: CASSPRRSFDTEAFF; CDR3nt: TGTGCCAGCTCACCACGGCGGTCTTTCGACACTGAAGCTTTCTTT
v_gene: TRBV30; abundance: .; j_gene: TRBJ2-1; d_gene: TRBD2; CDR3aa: CAWSRRGGWNEQFF; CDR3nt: TGTGCCTGGAGTCGGCGGGGGGGCTGGAATGAGCAGTTCTTC
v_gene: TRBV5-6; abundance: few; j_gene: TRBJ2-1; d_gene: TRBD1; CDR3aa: CASSPRDRGPFGQFF; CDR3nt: TGTGCCAGCAGCCCCCGGGACAGGGGGCCATTCGGGCAGTTCTTC
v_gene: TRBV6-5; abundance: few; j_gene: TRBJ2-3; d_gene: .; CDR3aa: CASSYSLGADTQYF; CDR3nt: TGTGCCAGCAGTTACTCGTTGGGGGCAGATACGCAGTATTTT
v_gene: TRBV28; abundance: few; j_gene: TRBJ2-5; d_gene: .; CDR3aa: CASSPYGGQETQYF; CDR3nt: TGTGCCAGCAGTCCCTACGGAGGCCAAGAGACCCAGTACTTC
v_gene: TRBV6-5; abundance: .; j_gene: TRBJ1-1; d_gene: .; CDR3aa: CASSYAENTEAFF; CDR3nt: TGTGCCAGCAGTTACGCGGAAAACACTGAAGCTTTCTTT
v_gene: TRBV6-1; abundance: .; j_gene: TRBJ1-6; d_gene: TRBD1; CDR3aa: CASSEGDSLSPLHF; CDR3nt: TGTGCCAGCAGTGAAGGGGACAGTCTCTCACCCCTCCACTTT
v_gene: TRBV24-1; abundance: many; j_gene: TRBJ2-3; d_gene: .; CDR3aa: CATSDTPGGDTQYF; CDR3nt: TGTGCCACCAGTGATACCCCGGGCGGGGATACGCAGTATTTT